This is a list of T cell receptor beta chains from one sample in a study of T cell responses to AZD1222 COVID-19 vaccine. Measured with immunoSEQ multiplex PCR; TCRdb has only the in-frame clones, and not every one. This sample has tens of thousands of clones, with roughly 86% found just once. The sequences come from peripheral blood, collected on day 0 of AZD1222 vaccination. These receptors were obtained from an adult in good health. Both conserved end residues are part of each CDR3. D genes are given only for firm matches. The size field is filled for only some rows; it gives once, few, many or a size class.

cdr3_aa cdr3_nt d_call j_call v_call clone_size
CASSEVAQETQYF TGTGCCAGCAGTGAGGTAGCGCAAGAGACCCAGTACTTC . TRBJ2-5 TRBV2 .
CASSQVWGLSGPSGNTIYF TGTGCCAGCAGCCAAGTCTGGGGACTAAGCGGGCCCTCTGGAAACACCATATATTTT . TRBJ1-3 TRBV3-1/TRBV3-2 .
CASSSAPGREQYF TGTGCCAGTAGTTCCGCCCCGGGGCGCGAGCAGTACTTC . TRBJ2-7 TRBV19 .
CASSPTGDYGYTF TGTGCCAGCAGCCCAACAGGGGACTATGGCTACACCTTC TRBD1 TRBJ1-2 TRBV12-3/TRBV12-4 .
CASSEDYSNQPQHF TGTGCCAGCAGTGAAGACTATAGCAATCAGCCCCAGCATTTT . TRBJ1-5 TRBV6-1 .
CASSLPTGTMRGSNTEAFF TGTGCCAGCAGTTTACCAACAGGGACCATGAGGGGATCGAACACTGAAGCTTTCTTT . TRBJ1-1 TRBV28 once
CASSLIRDFAEAFF TGTGCCAGCAGTTTAATTCGGGATTTTGCTGAAGCTTTCTTT . TRBJ1-1 TRBV28 .
CASSLRPWYGYTF TGTGCCAGCAGTTTGAGGCCATGGTATGGCTACACCTTC . TRBJ1-2 TRBV28 few
CASSFGTGGGQPQHF TGTGCCAGCAGTTTCGGGACAGGGGGCGGTCAGCCCCAGCATTTT TRBD1 TRBJ1-5 TRBV27 .
CASSLGRDHPYNEQFF TGTGCCAGCAGCTTAGGGCGGGACCACCCCTACAATGAGCAGTTCTTC . TRBJ2-1 TRBV11-3 .
CASTSYGDGYNSPLHF TGTGCCAGCACCAGTTACGGGGACGGGTATAATTCACCCCTCCACTTT . TRBJ1-6 TRBV27 .
CASRGHRTDTQYF TGTGCCAGCAGGGGACACCGCACAGATACGCAGTATTTT . TRBJ2-3 TRBV28 .
CASSLDVSNQPQHF TGTGCCAGCAGTTTAGACGTTAGCAATCAGCCCCAGCATTTT . TRBJ1-5 TRBV7-2 .
CASSATDTQYF TGTGCCAGCAGCGCCACAGATACGCAGTATTTT . TRBJ2-3 TRBV3-1/TRBV3-2 .
CASSLPSGHTDTQYF TGCGCCAGCAGCTTGCCTAGCGGGCATACAGATACGCAGTATTTT TRBD2 TRBJ2-3 TRBV5-1 few
CASSAIGTYEQYF TGTGCCAGCAGCGCTATTGGGACCTACGAGCAGTACTTC . TRBJ2-7 TRBV13 .
CASSRGLAGNTGELFF TGCGCCAGCAGCCGAGGACTAGCGGGGAACACCGGGGAGCTGTTTTTT TRBD2 TRBJ2-2 TRBV5-1 .
CAWSRQGWDSPLHF TGTGCCTGGAGTCGACAGGGTTGGGATTCACCCCTCCACTTT TRBD1 TRBJ1-6 TRBV30 .
CSVVHSSSGNTIYF TGCAGCGTTGTACACAGTTCTAGTGGAAACACCATATATTTT . TRBJ1-3 TRBV29-1 .
CASSHLTSARPYEQYF TGCGCCAGCAGCCACCTGACTAGCGCAAGACCCTACGAGCAGTACTTC TRBD2 TRBJ2-7 TRBV4-1 .
CASSPPDRVETQYF TGTGCCAGCAGCCCTCCCGACAGGGTTGAGACCCAGTACTTC TRBD1 TRBJ2-5 TRBV7-8 .
CASSLGRGGYTF TGCGCCAGCAGCTTGGGTCGGGGTGGCTACACCTTC . TRBJ1-2 TRBV5-1 .
CASSFFVGDGGYTF TGTGCCAGCAGTTTTTTCGTGGGGGATGGTGGCTACACCTTC . TRBJ1-2 TRBV28 .
CASSDRYEQYF TGTGCCAGCAGCGACCGGTACGAGCAGTACTTC . TRBJ2-7 TRBV7-2 .
CVKSGLAGRSSYEQYF TGCGTGAAAAGTGGACTAGCGGGACGGAGCTCCTACGAGCAGTACTTC TRBD2 TRBJ2-7 TRBV4-1 .
CASGNLANEQYF TGTGCCAGCGGGAACCTGGCTAACGAGCAGTACTTC . TRBJ2-7 TRBV11-1 .
CASSEGTRSSYEQYF TGTGCCAGCAGTGAAGGCACCAGAAGCTCCTACGAGCAGTACTTC . TRBJ2-7 TRBV2 .
CASSEGTDTQYF TGTGCCAGCAGTGAGGGCACAGATACGCAGTATTTT . TRBJ2-3 TRBV7-9 .
CASSLLSGGGYNEQFF TGTGCCAGCAGTTTATTATCGGGAGGCGGCTACAATGAGCAGTTCTTC TRBD2 TRBJ2-1 TRBV28 once
CASSHEREGYNEQFF TGTGCCAGCAGCCACGAGCGGGAGGGTTACAATGAGCAGTTCTTC TRBD2 TRBJ2-1 TRBV3-1/TRBV3-2 .
CASSLGGDNSPLHF TGTGCCAGCAGCTTAGGGGGAGATAATTCACCCCTCCACTTT . TRBJ1-6 TRBV7-9 .
CASSPGGMNTEAFF TGTGCCAGCAGTCCCGGAGGGATGAACACTGAAGCTTTCTTT . TRBJ1-1 TRBV11-3 .
CASSLYQRESRVEQYF TGTGCCAGCAGCTTATATCAGAGAGAGTCCAGGGTCGAGCAGTACTTC . TRBJ2-7 TRBV11-2 .
CASGVGGRRSYEQYF TGTGCCAGCGGAGTTGGGGGACGCCGCTCCTACGAGCAGTACTTC . TRBJ2-7 TRBV6-5 .
CASSSGGELSHEQYF TGTGCCAGCAGCTCGGGCGGTGAACTAAGCCACGAGCAGTACTTC . TRBJ2-7 TRBV7-9 .
CASSLRSSRSNTGELFF TGTGCCAGCAGCTTGCGGAGTAGCCGCTCGAACACCGGGGAGCTGTTTTTT . TRBJ2-2 TRBV5-6 .
CASSETVHSYSGANVLTF TGTGCCAGCAGTGAAACAGTCCATAGCTACTCTGGGGCCAACGTCCTGACTTTC . TRBJ2-6 TRBV2 .
CASSSTGTGWSEQFF TGTGCCAGCAGCTCAACCGGGACAGGTTGGAGTGAGCAGTTCTTC TRBD1 TRBJ2-1 TRBV7-2 once
CASSQGHLETQYF TGTGCCAGCAGCCAAGGCCACCTCGAGACCCAGTACTTC . TRBJ2-5 TRBV3-1/TRBV3-2 .
CASRERGAYEQYF TGTGCCAGCCGTGAGCGGGGGGCCTACGAGCAGTACTTC TRBD2 TRBJ2-7 TRBV28 .
CASSHLAGAAPTDTQYF TGTGCCAGCAGCCATTTAGCGGGAGCGGCCCCCACAGATACGCAGTATTTT TRBD2 TRBJ2-3 TRBV14 .
CASSQVAGVVYEQYF TGTGCCAGCAGCCAAGTGGCGGGAGTGGTCTACGAGCAGTACTTC TRBD2 TRBJ2-7 TRBV3-1/TRBV3-2 .
CASSLMTSGRVETQYF TGCGCCAGCAGCTTGATGACTAGCGGGAGAGTTGAGACCCAGTACTTC TRBD2 TRBJ2-5 TRBV5-1 .
CASSLAPPYSYNEQFF TGTGCCAGCAGCTTAGCCCCACCTTACTCCTACAATGAGCAGTTCTTC . TRBJ2-1 TRBV7-9 .
CASSADPTSGSPNEQYF TGTGCCAGCAGCGCCGACCCTACTAGCGGGAGTCCCAACGAGCAGTACTTC TRBD2 TRBJ2-7 TRBV9 .
CASSPDSLRSEQYF TGCGCCAGCAGCCCTGATAGTCTCAGGAGCGAGCAGTACTTC . TRBJ2-7 TRBV4-3 .
CASCAWTSGNTGELFF TGTGCCAGCTGCGCGTGGACTAGCGGCAACACCGGGGAGCTGTTTTTT TRBD2 TRBJ2-2 TRBV18 .
CASSSGQVGYNEQFF TGTGCCAGCAGCTCAGGACAGGTGGGGTACAATGAGCAGTTCTTC TRBD1 TRBJ2-1 TRBV9 .
CASSLQGVNTEAFF TGCGCCAGCAGCTTACAGGGGGTGAACACTGAAGCTTTCTTT TRBD1 TRBJ1-1 TRBV5-1 .
CARSQRCGTQYF TGTGCCAGAAGCCAGCGTTGCGGGACCCAGTACTTC . TRBJ2-5 TRBV7-5 .
CASSWEASYEQYF TGTGCCAGCAGCTGGGAAGCGTCCTACGAGCAGTACTTC . TRBJ2-7 TRBV7-8 .
CASSYSGQPTHEQYF TGTGCCAGCAGTTACTCCGGACAGCCAACCCACGAGCAGTACTTC . TRBJ2-7 TRBV6-5 .
CASSLAQAAWYEQYF TGTGCCAGCAGCTTAGCCCAGGCTGCGTGGTACGAGCAGTACTTC . TRBJ2-7 TRBV7-2 .
CASSPPTGDEQYF TGTGCCAGCAGTCCTCCGACAGGGGACGAGCAGTACTTC TRBD1 TRBJ2-7 TRBV27 .
CASSLIEGMGYEQYF TGTGCCAGCAGCTTGATCGAGGGTATGGGATACGAGCAGTACTTC . TRBJ2-7 TRBV7-2 .